This T cell receptor beta chain derives from a study of prognosis after radiotherapy for stage I lung cancer. Overall study: Stage I non-small cell lung cancer patients, who were enrolled in Nanjing, China, joined the cohort between April 2018 and January 2019. In 3 to 5 fractions, radiotherapy was administered as SBRT with a biologically effective dose of at least 100 Gy. Study-wide findings and caveats: It was in patients who developed distant metastases that Shannon entropy after stereotactic body radiation therapy was lower.

With 1 base clipped from V and 5 bases from J, the junction kept 6 bases outside the gene matches. CDR1 and CDR2 from the germline V gene are LGHNA and YNFKEQ. The CDR3 spans 16 residues. Genomic DNA was subjected to two-round multiplex PCR for amplification of TCR beta CDR3. First-round PCR, the initial amplification, used primers specific to each TRBV and TRBJ gene. One entry per CDR3 protein, called by TCRdb with MiXCR from the multiplex PCR reads. The data contain about 16,000 distinct CDR3 sequences, 43% of them seen just once; the ten biggest clones take up around 43%. With regard to this clonotype: The antigen is unknown.

Node negativity on CT and PET/CT was present in all patients, alongside an absence of prior chemotherapy, radiotherapy or other malignancies. This sequence originates from a donor over 45 with non-small cell lung cancer. The material sequenced was PBMCs, taken before or after stereotactic body radiation therapy (not recorded which). The rearrangement uses TRBV4-2 and TRBJ1-2, with 11 nucleotides matching TRBD1. CDR3 bases: TGTGCCAGCAGCCAAGCCAAGGGACAGGGGGTTTATGGCTACACCTTC. This codes for CASSQAKGQGVYGYTF.